Described below is a single TCR beta chain sequence and its context. Its antigen is unknown. No clone much larger than this one lies a single base away; base qualities are absent. Using the deep immunoSEQ assay, TCR CDR3 regions were amplified from genomic DNA by multiplex PCR. Extracted genomic DNA from each cell subset was distributed evenly across all wells of several immunoSEQ 96-well plates, and each plate was treated as a replicate. For sorted subsets, 200 to 250 ng of genomic DNA, equivalent to tens of thousands of T cell genomes, went into each replicate PCR. Purified libraries were quantified with a Qubit 3.0 fluorometer, sized on a Bioanalyzer 2100, and re-quantified with the KAPA Library Quantification kit. Each immunoSEQ 96-well plate was sequenced on its own single-read 150-cycle Illumina NextSeq 550 flow cell. Regarding the original processing steps: Because the immunoSEQ output included only junctional sequences and no quality scores, the filtering could not be the same as the filtering used for full-length reads. Sequences were annotated with PyIR, a Python wrapper for IgBLAST v1.9, using IMGT germline references to assign V/J genes and CDR3. Reads were removed for weak V/J assignments (E-value above 1e-6), missing CDR3, stop codons, out-of-frame junctions, or ambiguous translated residues. V3J clonotypes were defined by identical inferred V gene, J gene, and CDR3 amino acid sequence. To compute the percentage overlap between repertoires, the number of shared unique clonotypes was divided by the size of the smaller repertoire. Richness of each repertoire was evaluated using RTK rarefaction, the Chao1 estimator, and Recon v2.1 estimates of unobserved clonotypes. For all TCRbeta clonotypes obtained by the gDNA method from several donors, generation probabilities were computed with OLGA. TCRdb obtained this table from immuneACCESS and retained in-frame rearrangements with V and J assigned. These tables miss some clones; where compared with another copy, unresolved V genes account for less than half of the shortfall, and the remainder is unexplained. The D gene and trimming were derived from the DNA, and the V and J assignments and clone size from that table. This sample gives around 700,000 clones in total; around 72% of them show up just once. The ten top clones hold less than 2% of the sample.

A distance of 13 bases separates the germline ends of V and J, which lose 1 base and 10 bases respectively. The CDR3, cysteine through phenylalanine, is 13 amino acids long. CDR3 DNA is the only sequence kept; it has 39 bases, read in frame from the first base. CDR1 and CDR2 are read off the germline V gene (reference sequence) as SEHNR and FQNEAQ. The data were obtained in a study of shared clonotypes between healthy human individuals (dated by TCRdb to about 2020). Regarding the study in general: Two women and three men aged 18 to 49 years were included in the cohort. For each donor, CD4 naive and CD4 memory were each given three plates, CD8 naive was given two plates, and CD8 memory was given one plate. Blood TCR repertoires of five healthy adults were deeply sequenced to estimate repertoire size and the extent of clonotype sharing between individuals. To increase sequencing depth and limit assay-specific biases, TCR repertoire library preparation and sequencing were carried out by different laboratories using diverse techniques. Per donor, leukapheresis produced somewhere between about 0.8 and 9 billion PBMCs.

The paper's findings and limits, for the study overall: The small number of donors limited the genetic and exposure-history diversity represented. Larger estimated clonotype richness was generally found for naive subsets than for memory subsets. Compared with non-shared clonotypes, clonotypes shared by all four sorted-subset donors had higher generation probabilities. Rarefaction of sorted-subset datasets indicated incomplete sequencing despite the large sequencing depth. Sampling was restricted to blood, and TCR repertoires in tissue are likely to differ from TCR repertoires in blood. Based on pairwise subsampling, the degree of clonotype sharing among donors was expected to be affected by sequencing depth. Sharing across a few donors was observed for roughly 5% of naive CD4, over 3% of naive CD8, 2.3% of memory CD4, and less than 0.45% of memory CD8 clonotypes.

The donors were healthy, HIV-negative adults with no recently reported acute infections or vaccinations. Every donor was a Caucasian adult living in Nashville, Tennessee, USA. Magnetic negative selection was used to enrich CD4+ T cells, after which naive cells were positively selected on CD45RA and the negative fraction became the memory subset. Blood was obtained by leukapheresis, after which PBMCs were separated by Ficoll-Histopaque density gradient centrifugation and cryopreserved in liquid nitrogen vapor phase. Purity and quantity of every magnetically sorted T cell population were checked by analytical flow cytometry. Genomic DNA was isolated from each sorted fraction and quantified by UV absorbance on a Nanodrop 2000c.

This receptor chain uses TRBV7-9 and TRBJ1-1; the D gene is unclear. Input material: memory CD4+ T cells sorted from blood. The label giving this sample's cell subset or site can be read as: CD45RA-negative fraction. The sequence derives from a woman in her 30s in good health. The nucleotide sequence reads TGTGCCAGCAGCTTAGGGCCCTCGTTAGGAGCTTTCTTT. This is translated as CASSLGPSLGAFF. With the rest looked up from the reference TRBV7-9 and TRBJ1-1 genes rather than sequenced, the full variable domain is DTGVSQNPRHKITKRGQNVTFRCDPISEHNRLYWYRQTLGQGPEFLTYFQNEAQLEKSRLLSDRFSAERPKGSFSTLEIQRTEQGDSAMYLCASSLGPSLGAFFGQGTRLTVV.